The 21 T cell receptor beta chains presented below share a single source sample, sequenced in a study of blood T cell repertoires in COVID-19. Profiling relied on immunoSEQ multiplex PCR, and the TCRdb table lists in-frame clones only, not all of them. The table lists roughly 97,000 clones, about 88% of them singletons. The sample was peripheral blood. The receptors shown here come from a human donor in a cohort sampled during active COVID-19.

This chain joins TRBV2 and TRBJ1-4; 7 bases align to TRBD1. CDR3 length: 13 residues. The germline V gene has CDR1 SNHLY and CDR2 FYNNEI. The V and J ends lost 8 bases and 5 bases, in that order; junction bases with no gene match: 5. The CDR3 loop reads CASGGTVNEKLFF. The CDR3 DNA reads TGTGCCAGCGGGGGGACAGTGAATGAAAAACTGTTTTTT.

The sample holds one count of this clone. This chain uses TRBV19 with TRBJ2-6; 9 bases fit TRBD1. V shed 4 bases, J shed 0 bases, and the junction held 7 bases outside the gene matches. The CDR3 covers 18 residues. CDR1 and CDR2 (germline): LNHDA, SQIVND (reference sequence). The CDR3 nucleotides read TGTGCCAGTAGTAACCGGACAGGGGATTACTCTGGGGCCAACGTCCTGACTTTC. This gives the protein CASSNRTGDYSGANVLTF.

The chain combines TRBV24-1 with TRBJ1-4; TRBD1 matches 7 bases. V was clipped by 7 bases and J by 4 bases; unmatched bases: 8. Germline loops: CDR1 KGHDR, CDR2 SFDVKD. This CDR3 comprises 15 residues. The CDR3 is CATSGTGVDNEKLFF. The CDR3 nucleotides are TGTGCCACCAGCGGCACAGGGGTGGATAATGAAAAACTGTTTTTT.

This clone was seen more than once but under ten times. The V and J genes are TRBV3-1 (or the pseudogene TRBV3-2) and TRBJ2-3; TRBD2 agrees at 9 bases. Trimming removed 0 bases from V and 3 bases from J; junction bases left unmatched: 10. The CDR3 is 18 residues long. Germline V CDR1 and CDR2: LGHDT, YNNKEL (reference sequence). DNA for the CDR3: TGTGCCAGCAGCCAAGACGGATGGCGGGAGGGCCCTACAGATACGCAGTATTTT. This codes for CASSQDGWREGPTDTQYF.

The CDR3 loop is CASSSTGRDTEAFF. CDR3 coding DNA: TGTGCCAGCAGCTCCACAGGGAGGGACACTGAAGCTTTCTTT. V and J are TRBV11-3 and TRBJ1-1, with D maybe TRBD1 (6 bases). Germline V gene sequence: CDR1 SGHNT, CDR2 YENEEA. The CDR3 extends over 14 amino acids. Trimming removed 4 bases at V and 3 bases at J, with 12 bases between.

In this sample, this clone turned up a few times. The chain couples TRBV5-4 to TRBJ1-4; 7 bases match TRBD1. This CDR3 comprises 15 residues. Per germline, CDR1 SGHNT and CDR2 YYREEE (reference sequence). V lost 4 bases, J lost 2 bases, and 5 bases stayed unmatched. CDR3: CASSPGQATNEKLFF. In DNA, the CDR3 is TGTGCCAGCAGCCCCGGACAGGCGACTAATGAAAAACTGTTTTTT.

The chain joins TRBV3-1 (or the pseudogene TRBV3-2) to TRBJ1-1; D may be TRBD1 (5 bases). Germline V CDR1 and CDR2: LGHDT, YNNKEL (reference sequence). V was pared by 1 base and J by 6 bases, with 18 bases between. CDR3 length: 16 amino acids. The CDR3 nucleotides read TGTGCCAGCAGCCAAGGCCCATTAGGGGCGAATGCTGAAGCTTTCTTT. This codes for CASSQGPLGANAEAFF.

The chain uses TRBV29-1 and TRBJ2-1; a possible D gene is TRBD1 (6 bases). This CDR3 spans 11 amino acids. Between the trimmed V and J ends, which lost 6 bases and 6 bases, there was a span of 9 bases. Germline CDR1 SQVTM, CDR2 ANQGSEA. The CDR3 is CSVRQVNEQFF. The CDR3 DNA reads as TGCAGCGTAAGACAGGTCAATGAGCAGTTCTTC.

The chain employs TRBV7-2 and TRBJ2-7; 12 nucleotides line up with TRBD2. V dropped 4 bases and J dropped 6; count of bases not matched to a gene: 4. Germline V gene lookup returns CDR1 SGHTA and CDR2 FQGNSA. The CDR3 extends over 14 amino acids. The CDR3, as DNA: TGTGCCAGCAGCTCTAGCGGGAGGGCCGGCGAGCAGTACTTC. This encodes CASSSSGRAGEQYF. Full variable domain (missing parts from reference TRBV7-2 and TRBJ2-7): GAGVSQSPSNKVTEKGKDVELRCDPISGHTALYWYRQSLGQGLEFLIYFQGNSAPDKSGLPSDRFSAERTGGSVSTLTIQRTQQEDSAVYLCASSSSGRAGEQYFGPGTRLTVT.

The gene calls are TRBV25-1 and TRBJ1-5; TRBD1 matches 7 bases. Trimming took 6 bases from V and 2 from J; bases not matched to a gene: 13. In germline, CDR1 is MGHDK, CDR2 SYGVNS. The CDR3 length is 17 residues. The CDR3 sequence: CASRSSRGAGGNQPQHF. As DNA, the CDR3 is TGTGCCAGCAGGTCGTCCAGGGGGGCTGGTGGCAATCAGCCCCAGCATTTT. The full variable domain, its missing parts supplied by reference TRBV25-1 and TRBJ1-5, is EADIYQTPRYLVIGTGKKITLECSQTMGHDKMYWYQQDPGMELHLIHYSYGVNSTEKGDLSSESTVSRIRTEHFPLTLESARPSHTSQYLCASRSSRGAGGNQPQHFGDGTRLSIL.

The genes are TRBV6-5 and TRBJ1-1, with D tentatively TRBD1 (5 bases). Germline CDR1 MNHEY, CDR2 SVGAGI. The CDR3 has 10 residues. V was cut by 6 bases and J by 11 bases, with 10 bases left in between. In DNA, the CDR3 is TGTGCCAGCAGGGGGCGTGGGGCTTTCTTT. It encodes CASRGRGAFF.

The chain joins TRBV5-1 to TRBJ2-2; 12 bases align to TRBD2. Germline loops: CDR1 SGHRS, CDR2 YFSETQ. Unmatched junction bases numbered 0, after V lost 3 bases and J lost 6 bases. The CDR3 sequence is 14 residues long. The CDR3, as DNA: TGCGCCAGCAGCTGGACTAGCGGGGCCGGGGAGCTGTTTTTT. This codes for CASSWTSGAGELFF.

CDR3 coding DNA: TGTGCCAGCAGCGTAGCCCTTGCAGATACGCAGTATTTT. This codes for CASSVALADTQYF. The chain links TRBV9 to TRBJ2-3; D unclear. Germline V CDR1 and CDR2: SGDLS, YYNGEE. V lost 0 bases and J lost 4, with 6 bases in between. The CDR3 is 13 residues long.

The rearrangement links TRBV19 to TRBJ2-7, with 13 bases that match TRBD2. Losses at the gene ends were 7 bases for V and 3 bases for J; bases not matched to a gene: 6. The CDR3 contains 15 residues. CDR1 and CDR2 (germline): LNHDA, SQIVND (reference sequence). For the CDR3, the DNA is TGTGCCAGTACCAGGACTAGCGGGAGTAGCTACGAGCAGTACTTC. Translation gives CASTRTSGSSYEQYF.

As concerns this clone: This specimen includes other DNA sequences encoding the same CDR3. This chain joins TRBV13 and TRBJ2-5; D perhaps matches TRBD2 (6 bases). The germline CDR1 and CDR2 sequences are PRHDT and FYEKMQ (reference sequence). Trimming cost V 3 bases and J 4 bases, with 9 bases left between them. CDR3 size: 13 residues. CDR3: CASSLAGLETQYF. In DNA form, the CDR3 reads TGTGCCAGCAGCTTGGCGGGGCTAGAGACCCAGTACTTC.

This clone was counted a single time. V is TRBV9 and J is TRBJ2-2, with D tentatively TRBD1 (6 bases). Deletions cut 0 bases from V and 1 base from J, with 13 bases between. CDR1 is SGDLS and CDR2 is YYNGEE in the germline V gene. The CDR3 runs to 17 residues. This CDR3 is CASSVGIGDKNTGELFF. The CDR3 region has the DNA TGTGCCAGCAGCGTAGGAATAGGGGACAAGAACACCGGGGAGCTGTTTTTT. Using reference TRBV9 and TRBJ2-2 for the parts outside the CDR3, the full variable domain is DSGVTQTPKHLITATGQRVTLRCSPRSGDLSVYWYQQSLDQGLQFLIQYYNGEERAKGNILERFSAQQFPDLHSELNLSSLELGDSALYFCASSVGIGDKNTGELFFGEGSRLTVL.

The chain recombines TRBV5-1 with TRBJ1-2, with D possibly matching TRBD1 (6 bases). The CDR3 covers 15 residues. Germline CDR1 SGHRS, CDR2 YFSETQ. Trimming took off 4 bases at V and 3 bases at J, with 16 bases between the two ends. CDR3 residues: CASSQTQGTHYGYTF. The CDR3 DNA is TGCGCCAGCAGCCAGACACAGGGAACGCACTATGGCTACACCTTC.

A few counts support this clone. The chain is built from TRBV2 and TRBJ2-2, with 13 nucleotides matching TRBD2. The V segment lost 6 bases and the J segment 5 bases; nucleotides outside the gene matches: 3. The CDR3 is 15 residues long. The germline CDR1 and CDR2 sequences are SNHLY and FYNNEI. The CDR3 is CASRGLAGATGELFF. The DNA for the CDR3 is TGTGCCAGCAGAGGACTAGCGGGAGCAACCGGGGAGCTGTTTTTT. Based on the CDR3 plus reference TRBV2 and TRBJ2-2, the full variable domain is EPEVTQTPSHQVTQMGQEVILRCVPISNHLYFYWYRQILGQKVEFLVSFYNNEISEKSEIFDDQFSVERPDGSNFTLKIRSTKLEDSAMYFCASRGLAGATGELFFGEGSRLTVL.

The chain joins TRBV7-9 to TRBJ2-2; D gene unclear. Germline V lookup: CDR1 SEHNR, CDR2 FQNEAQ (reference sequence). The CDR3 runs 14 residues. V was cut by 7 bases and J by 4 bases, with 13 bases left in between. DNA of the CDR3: TGTGCCAGCACCGCTAGGAGTCTCACCGGGGAGCTGTTTTTT. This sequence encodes CASTARSLTGELFF.

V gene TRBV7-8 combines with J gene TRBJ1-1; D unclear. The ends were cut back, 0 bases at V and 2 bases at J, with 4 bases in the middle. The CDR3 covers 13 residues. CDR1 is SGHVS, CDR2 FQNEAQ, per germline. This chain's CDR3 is CASSLARNTEAFF. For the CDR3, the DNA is TGTGCCAGCAGCTTAGCGCGTAACACTGAAGCTTTCTTT.

CDR3 protein: CASSLGGFTDTQYF. CDR3 DNA sequence: TGTGCCAGCAGCTTAGGAGGGTTCACAGATACGCAGTATTTT. The V gene is TRBV7-9, the J gene TRBJ2-3; D perhaps matches TRBD2 (5 bases). CDR1 is SEHNR, CDR2 FQNEAQ, per germline (reference sequence). V lost 1 base to trimming and J lost 2 bases, with 7 bases between them. CDR3 length: 14 amino acids.